Listed below are T cell receptor beta chains from one sample, sequenced in a study of CD8 T cells in Susac syndrome. TCRdb re-called the immunoSEQ multiplex PCR reads through MiXCR, storing one row per CDR3 protein. The table has around 81,000 distinct CDR3 sequences, 85% to 95% seen once. What was sequenced was CD8+ T cells from PBMCs. The receptors originated from a human donor with Susac syndrome. Both conserved end residues are part of each CDR3. The order of the fields is clone size, D gene, J gene, CDR3 length, V gene, CDR3 protein, CDR3 DNA. A D gene is named only where the DNA matches it firmly. Only part of the rows carry a size: once, few, many, or a class if the clone is expanded.

>once|.|TRBJ2-1|15|TRBV19
CASSIDLGLDNEQFF
TGTGCCAGTAGTATAGATCTTGGGCTTGACAATGAGCAGTTCTTC
>.|.|TRBJ2-3|14|TRBV7-9
CASSFQPDTDTQYF
TGTGCCAGCAGCTTCCAGCCTGACACAGATACGCAGTATTTT
>.|.|TRBJ2-7|12|TRBV3-1
CASSQGDDEQYF
TGTGCCAGCAGCCAAGGGGACGACGAGCAGTACTTC
>.|TRBD1|TRBJ1-2|15|TRBV12-3/TRBV12-4
CASSLSDRGHYGYTF
TGTGCCAGCAGTTTATCCGACAGGGGCCACTATGGCTACACCTTC
>.|TRBD2|TRBJ2-5|16|TRBV12-3/TRBV12-4
CASRTTSGDFQETQYF
TGTGCCAGCAGGACCACTAGCGGCGACTTCCAAGAGACCCAGTACTTC
>.|TRBD2|TRBJ2-5|15|TRBV28
CASSSTSGTVETQYF
TGTGCCAGCAGTTCGACTAGCGGGACTGTAGAGACCCAGTACTTC
>.|TRBD2|TRBJ2-3|16|TRBV7-9
CASSSTSGTPADTQYF
TGTGCCAGCAGCTCAACCAGCGGGACCCCCGCGGATACGCAGTATTTT
>.|.|TRBJ1-1|13|TRBV15
CATSREANTEAFF
TGTGCCACCAGCAGAGAGGCGAACACTGAAGCTTTCTTT
>.|TRBD1|TRBJ1-2|14|TRBV7-9
CASSAEQGNYGYTF
TGTGCCAGCAGCGCAGAACAGGGGAACTATGGCTACACCTTC
>.|TRBD2|TRBJ2-2|19|TRBV15
CATSRAPSKRGTNTGELFF
TGTGCCACCAGCAGAGCCCCCTCGAAGCGGGGGACGAACACCGGGGAGCTGTTTTTT
>.|.|TRBJ2-1|14|TRBV20-1
CSSGPLGSYNEQFF
TGCAGTTCGGGACCTCTGGGCTCCTACAATGAGCAGTTCTTC
>.|.|TRBJ2-1|15|TRBV29-1
CSVDGLASSYNEQFF
TGCAGCGTTGATGGGTTGGCAAGCTCCTACAATGAGCAGTTCTTC
>.|TRBD1|TRBJ2-6|15|TRBV15
CATSQGEPGANVLTF
TGTGCCACCAGCCAGGGGGAGCCTGGGGCCAACGTCCTGACTTTC